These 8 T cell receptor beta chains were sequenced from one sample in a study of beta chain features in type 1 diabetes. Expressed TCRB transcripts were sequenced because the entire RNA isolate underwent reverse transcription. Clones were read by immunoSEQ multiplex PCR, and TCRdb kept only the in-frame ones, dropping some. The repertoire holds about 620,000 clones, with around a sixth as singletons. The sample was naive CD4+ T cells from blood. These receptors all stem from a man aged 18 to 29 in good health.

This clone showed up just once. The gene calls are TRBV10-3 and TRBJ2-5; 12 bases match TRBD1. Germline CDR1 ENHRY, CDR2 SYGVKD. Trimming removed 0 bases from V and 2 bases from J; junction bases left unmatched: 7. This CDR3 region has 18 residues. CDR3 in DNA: TGTGCCATCAGTGAGTCGTGGGGGGACAGGGGGCTACAAGAGACCCAGTACTTC. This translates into CAISESWGDRGLQETQYF.

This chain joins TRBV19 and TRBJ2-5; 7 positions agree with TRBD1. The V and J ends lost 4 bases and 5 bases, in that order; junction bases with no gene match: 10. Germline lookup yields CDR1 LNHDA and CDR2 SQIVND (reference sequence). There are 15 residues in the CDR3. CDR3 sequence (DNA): TGTGCCAGTAGTAAGGGGGCCGGAGTTTTGGAGACCCAGTACTTC. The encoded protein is CASSKGAGVLETQYF.

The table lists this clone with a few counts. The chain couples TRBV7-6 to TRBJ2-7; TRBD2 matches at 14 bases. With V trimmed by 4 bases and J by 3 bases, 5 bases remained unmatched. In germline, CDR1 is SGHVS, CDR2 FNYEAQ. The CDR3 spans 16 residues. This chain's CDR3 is CASSSGLAGGIYEQYF. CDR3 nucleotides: TGTGCCAGCAGCTCCGGACTAGCGGGGGGAATCTACGAGCAGTACTTC. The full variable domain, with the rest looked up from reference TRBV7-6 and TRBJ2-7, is GAGVSQSPRYKVTKRGQDVALRCDPISGHVSLYWYRQALGQGPEFLTYFNYEAQQDKSGLPNDRFSAERPEGSISTLTIQRTEQRDSAMYRCASSSGLAGGIYEQYFGPGTRLTVT.

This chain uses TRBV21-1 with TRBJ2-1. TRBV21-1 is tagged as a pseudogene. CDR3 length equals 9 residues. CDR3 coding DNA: TGTGCCAGCAGCAAAAGGCAGTTCTTC. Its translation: CASSKRQFF.

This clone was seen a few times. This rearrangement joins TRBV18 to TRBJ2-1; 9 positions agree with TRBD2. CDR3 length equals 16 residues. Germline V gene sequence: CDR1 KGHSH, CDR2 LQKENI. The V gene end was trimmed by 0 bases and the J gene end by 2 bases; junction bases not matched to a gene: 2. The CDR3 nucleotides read TGTGCCAGCTCACCACCCCAGCGGGAGGCCTACAATGAGCAGTTCTTC. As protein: CASSPPQREAYNEQFF.

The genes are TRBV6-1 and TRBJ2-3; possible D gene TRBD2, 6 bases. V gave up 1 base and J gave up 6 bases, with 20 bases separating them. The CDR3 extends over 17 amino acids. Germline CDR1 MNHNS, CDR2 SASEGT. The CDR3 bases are TGTGCCAGCAGTGAAGGGGGGTGGACGCCTGGGAGGGATACGCAGTATTTT. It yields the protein CASSEGGWTPGRDTQYF.

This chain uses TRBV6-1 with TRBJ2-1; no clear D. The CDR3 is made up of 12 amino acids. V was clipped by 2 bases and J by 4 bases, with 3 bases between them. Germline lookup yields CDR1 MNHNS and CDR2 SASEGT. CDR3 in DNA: TGTGCCAGCAGTGAAACTTACAATGAGCAGTTCTTC. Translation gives CASSETYNEQFF.

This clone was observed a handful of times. CDR3 sequence: CASSPGWRTDQETQYF. The CDR3 DNA reads as TGTGCCAGCAGCCCAGGGTGGCGGACAGACCAAGAGACCCAGTACTTC. The chain couples TRBV9 to TRBJ2-5; weak D call: TRBD1 (6 bases). V lost 4 bases and J 0 bases, leaving 16 bases between the germline ends. Germline V gene sequence: CDR1 SGDLS, CDR2 YYNGEE. The CDR3 extends over 16 amino acids.